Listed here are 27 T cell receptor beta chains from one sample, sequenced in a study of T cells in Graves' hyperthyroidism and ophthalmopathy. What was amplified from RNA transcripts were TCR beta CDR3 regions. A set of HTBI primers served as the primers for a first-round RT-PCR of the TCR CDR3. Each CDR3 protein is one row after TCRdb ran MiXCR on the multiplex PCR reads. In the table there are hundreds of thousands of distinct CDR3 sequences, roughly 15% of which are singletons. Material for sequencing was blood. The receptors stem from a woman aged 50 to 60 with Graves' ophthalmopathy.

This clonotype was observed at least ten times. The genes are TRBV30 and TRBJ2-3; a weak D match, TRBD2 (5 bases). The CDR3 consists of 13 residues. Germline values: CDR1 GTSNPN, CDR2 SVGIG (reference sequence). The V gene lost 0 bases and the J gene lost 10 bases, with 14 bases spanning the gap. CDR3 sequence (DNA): TGTGCCTGGAGTGTAAGGTCTAGCCCGGCGCAGTATTTT. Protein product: CAWSVRSSPAQYF.

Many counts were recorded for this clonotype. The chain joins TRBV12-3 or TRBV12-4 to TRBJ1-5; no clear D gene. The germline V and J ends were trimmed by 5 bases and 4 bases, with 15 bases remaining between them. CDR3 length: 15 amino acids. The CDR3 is CASSPGGVGNQPQHF. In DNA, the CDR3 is TGTGCCAGCAGTCCCGGCGGGGTAGGTAATCAGCCCCAGCATTTT.

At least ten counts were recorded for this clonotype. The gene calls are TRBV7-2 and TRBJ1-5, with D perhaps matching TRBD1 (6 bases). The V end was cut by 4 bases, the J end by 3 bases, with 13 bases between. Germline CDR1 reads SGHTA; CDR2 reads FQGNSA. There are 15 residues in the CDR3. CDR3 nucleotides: TGTGCCAGCAGCTCAGTGACAGGAAACAATCAGCCCCAGCATTTT. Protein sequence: CASSSVTGNNQPQHF.

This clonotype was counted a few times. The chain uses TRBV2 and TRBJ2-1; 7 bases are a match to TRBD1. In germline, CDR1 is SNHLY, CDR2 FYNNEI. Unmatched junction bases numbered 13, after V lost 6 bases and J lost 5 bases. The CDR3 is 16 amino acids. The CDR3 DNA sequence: TGTGCCAGCAGCGTAATCCGGGACAGAGACCACAATGAGCAGTTCTTC. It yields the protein CASSVIRDRDHNEQFF.

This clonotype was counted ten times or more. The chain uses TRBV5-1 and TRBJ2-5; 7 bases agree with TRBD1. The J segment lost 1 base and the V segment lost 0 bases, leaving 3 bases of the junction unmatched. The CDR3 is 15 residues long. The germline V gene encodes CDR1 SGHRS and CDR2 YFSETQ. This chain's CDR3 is CASSLGQGPQETQYF. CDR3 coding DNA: TGCGCCAGCAGCTTGGGACAGGGCCCCCAAGAGACCCAGTACTTC.

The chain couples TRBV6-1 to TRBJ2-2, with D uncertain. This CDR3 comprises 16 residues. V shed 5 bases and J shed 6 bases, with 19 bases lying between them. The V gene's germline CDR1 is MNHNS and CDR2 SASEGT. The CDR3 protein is CASSTSQIFDPGELFF. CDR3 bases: TGTGCCAGCAGTACCTCCCAAATTTTCGATCCCGGGGAGCTGTTTTTT.

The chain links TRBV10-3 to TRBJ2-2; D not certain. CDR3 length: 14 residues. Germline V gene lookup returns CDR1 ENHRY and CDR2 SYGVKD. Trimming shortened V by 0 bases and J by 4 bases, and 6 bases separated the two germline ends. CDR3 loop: CAISESPVTGELFF. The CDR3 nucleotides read TGTGCCATCAGTGAGTCACCAGTCACCGGGGAGCTGTTTTTT.

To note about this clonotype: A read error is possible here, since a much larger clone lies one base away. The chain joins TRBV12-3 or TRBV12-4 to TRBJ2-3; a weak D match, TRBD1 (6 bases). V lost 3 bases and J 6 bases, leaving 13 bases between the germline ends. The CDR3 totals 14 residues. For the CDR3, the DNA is TGTGCCAGCAGTTTTGGGGGCAGTGTGGATACGCAGTATTTT. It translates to CASSFGGSVDTQYF.

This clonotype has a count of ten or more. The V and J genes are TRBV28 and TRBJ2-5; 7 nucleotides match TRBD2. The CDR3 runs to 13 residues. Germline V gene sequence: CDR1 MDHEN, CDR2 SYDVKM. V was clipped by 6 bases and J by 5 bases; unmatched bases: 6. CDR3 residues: CASSPSGRETQYF. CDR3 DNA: TGTGCCAGCAGCCCTAGCGGAAGGGAGACCCAGTACTTC.

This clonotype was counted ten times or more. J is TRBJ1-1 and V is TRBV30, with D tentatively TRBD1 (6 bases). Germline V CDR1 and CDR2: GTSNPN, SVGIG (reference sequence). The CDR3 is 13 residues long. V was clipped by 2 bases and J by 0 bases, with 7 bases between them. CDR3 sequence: CAWSRGLNTEAFF. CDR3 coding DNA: TGTGCCTGGAGTAGGGGGTTGAACACTGAAGCTTTCTTT.

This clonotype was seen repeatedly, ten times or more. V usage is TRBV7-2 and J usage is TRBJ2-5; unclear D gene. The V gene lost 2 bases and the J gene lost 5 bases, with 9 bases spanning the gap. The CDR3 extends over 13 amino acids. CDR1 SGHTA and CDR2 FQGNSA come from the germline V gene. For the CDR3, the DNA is TGTGCCAGCAGCTTAAGTTTTGGTGAGACCCAGTACTTC. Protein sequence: CASSLSFGETQYF.

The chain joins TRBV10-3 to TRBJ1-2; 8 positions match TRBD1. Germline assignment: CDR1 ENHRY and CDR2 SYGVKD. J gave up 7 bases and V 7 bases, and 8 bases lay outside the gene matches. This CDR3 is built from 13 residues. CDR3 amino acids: CAIIGQGTGGYTF. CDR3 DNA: TGTGCCATCATCGGACAGGGCACTGGTGGCTACACCTTC.

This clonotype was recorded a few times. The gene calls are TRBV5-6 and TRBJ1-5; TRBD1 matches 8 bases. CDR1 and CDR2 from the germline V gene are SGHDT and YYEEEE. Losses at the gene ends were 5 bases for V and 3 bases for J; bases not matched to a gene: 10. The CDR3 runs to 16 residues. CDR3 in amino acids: CASRDPTGEDNQPQHF. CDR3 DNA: TGTGCCAGCAGGGACCCGACAGGGGAGGACAATCAGCCCCAGCATTTT.

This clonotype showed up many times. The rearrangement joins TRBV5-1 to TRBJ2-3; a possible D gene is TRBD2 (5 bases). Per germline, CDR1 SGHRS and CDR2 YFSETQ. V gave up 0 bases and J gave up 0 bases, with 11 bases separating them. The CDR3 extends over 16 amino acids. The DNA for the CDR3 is TGCGCCAGCAGCTTGGGCGCGGGCCCTAGCACAGATACGCAGTATTTT. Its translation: CASSLGAGPSTDTQYF. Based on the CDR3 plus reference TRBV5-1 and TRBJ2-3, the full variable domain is KAGVTQTPRYLIKTRGQQVTLSCSPISGHRSVSWYQQTPGQGLQFLFEYFSETQRNKGNFPGRFSGRQFSNSRSEMNVSTLELGDSALYLCASSLGAGPSTDTQYFGPGTRLTVL.

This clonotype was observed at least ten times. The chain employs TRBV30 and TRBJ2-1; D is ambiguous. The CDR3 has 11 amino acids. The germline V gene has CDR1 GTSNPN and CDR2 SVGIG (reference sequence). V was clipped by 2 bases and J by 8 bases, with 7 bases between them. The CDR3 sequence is CAWSLAYEQFF. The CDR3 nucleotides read TGTGCCTGGAGTCTGGCCTATGAGCAGTTCTTC.

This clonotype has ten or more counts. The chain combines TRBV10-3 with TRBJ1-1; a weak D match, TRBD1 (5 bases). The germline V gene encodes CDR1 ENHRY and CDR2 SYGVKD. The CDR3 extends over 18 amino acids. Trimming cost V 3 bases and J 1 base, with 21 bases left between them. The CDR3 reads CAISDLGGWPDQNTEAFF. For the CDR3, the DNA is TGTGCCATCAGTGATCTTGGGGGATGGCCTGACCAGAACACTGAAGCTTTCTTT.

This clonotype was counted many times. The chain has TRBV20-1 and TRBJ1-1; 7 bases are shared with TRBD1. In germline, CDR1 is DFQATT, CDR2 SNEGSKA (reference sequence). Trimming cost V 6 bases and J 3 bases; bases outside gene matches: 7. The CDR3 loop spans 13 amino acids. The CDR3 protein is CSARTGVDTEAFF. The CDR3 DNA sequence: TGCAGTGCGAGAACAGGGGTTGACACTGAAGCTTTCTTT.

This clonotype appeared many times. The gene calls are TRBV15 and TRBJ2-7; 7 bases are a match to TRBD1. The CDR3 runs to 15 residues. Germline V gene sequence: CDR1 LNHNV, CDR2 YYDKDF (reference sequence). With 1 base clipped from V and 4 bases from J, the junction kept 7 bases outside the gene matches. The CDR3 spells CATSRGTGWRYEQYF. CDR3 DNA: TGTGCCACCAGCAGAGGGACAGGATGGCGTTACGAGCAGTACTTC.

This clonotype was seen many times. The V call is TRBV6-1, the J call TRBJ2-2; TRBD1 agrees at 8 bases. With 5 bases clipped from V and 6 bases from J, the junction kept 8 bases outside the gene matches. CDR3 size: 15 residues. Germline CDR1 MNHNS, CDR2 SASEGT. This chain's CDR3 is CASSLGTGVSGELFF. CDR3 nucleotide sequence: TGTGCCAGCAGTCTCGGGACAGGTGTCTCCGGGGAGCTGTTTTTT.

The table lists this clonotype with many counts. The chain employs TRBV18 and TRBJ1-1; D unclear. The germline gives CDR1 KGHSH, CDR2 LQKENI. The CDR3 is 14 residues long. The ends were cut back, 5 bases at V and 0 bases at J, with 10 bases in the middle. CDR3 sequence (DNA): TGTGCCAGCTCAGACCACTTGATGAACACTGAAGCTTTCTTT. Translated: CASSDHLMNTEAFF.

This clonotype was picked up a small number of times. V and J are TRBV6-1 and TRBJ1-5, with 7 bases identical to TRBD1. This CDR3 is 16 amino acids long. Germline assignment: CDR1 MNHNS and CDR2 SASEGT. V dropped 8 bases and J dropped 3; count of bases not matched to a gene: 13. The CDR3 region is CASFQSPGQNNQPQHF. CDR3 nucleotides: TGTGCCAGCTTCCAGTCTCCGGGACAGAACAATCAGCCCCAGCATTTT.

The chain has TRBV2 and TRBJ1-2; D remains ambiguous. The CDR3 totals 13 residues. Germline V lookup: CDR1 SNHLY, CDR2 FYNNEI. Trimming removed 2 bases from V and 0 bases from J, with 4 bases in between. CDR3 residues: CASSELANYGYTF. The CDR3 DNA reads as TGTGCCAGCAGTGAACTCGCTAACTATGGCTACACCTTC.

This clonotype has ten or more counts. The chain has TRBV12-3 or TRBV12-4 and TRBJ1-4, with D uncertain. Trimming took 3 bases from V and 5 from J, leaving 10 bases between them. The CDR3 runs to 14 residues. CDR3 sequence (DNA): TGTGCCAGCAGTTTTTGGGCAAAGAATGAAAAACTGTTTTTT. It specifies CASSFWAKNEKLFF.

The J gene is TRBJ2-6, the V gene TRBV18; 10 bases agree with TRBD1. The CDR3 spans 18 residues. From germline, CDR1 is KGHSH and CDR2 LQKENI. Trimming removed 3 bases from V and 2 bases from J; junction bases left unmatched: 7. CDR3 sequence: CASSPPGQGYAGANVLTF. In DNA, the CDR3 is TGTGCCAGCTCACCCCCGGGACAGGGGTACGCTGGGGCCAACGTCCTGACTTTC. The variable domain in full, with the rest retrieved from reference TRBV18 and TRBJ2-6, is NAGVMQNPRHLVRRRGQEARLRCSPMKGHSHVYWYRQLPEEGLKFMVYLQKENIIDESGMPKERFSAEFPKEGPSILRIQQVVRGDSAAYFCASSPPGQGYAGANVLTFGAGSRLTVL.

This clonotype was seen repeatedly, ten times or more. The CDR3 DNA reads as TGTGCCAGCTCCCGCGCGGGACTAGCGGGAGGGCCGGGTGATGAGCAGTTCTTC. Translated, it gives CASSRAGLAGGPGDEQFF. This chain uses TRBV18 with TRBJ2-1; TRBD2 matches at 16 bases. The V and J ends lost 6 bases and 8 bases, in that order; junction bases with no gene match: 13. CDR3 length: 18 amino acids. Germline V gene lookup returns CDR1 KGHSH and CDR2 LQKENI.

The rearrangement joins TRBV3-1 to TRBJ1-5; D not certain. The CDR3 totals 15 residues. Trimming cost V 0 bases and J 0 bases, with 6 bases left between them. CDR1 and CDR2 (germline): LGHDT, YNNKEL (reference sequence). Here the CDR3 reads CASSQEYYSNQPQHF. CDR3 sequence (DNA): TGTGCCAGCAGCCAAGAATACTATAGCAATCAGCCCCAGCATTTT.

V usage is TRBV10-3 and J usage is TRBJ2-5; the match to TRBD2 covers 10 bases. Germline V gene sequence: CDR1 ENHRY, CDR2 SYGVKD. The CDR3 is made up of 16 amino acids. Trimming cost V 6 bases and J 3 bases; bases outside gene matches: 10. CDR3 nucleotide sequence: TGTGCCATCAGCCCACTAAAACTAGCGGGAAAAGAGACCCAGTACTTC. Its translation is CAISPLKLAGKETQYF.